This record concerns one T cell receptor (beta chain) sequence. Its antigen is as yet unknown. Other DNA sequences from this sample encode an identical CDR3 as well. Profiling relied on immunoSEQ multiplex PCR, and the TCRdb table lists in-frame clones only, not all of them. The sample includes 64,000 or so clones, approximately 87% of them seen just once. The CDR3 loop spans 14 amino acids. Per germline, CDR1 LGHNA and CDR2 YNFKEQ. V lost 4 bases to trimming and J lost 2 bases, with 11 bases between them. These data originate in a study of T cells in localized non-small cell lung cancer. Overall study findings and caveats: Clonality peaked in uninvolved adjacent lung rather than tumor. The tumor had only one region sequenced, so heterogeneity remains possible. The study detected a median around 61 of the top 100 tumor clones in adjacent lung. Among blood samples, higher T cell density accompanied longer overall survival.

The sample in question was peripheral blood, obtained before any cancer treatment. The receptor was isolated from a woman aged 35-75 years with stage I lung adenocarcinoma. The chain links TRBV4-2 to TRBJ1-1, with a tentative D call TRBD1 (6 bases). CDR3 in amino acids: CASSRSDRNTEAFF. In DNA form, the CDR3 reads TGTGCCAGCAGCCGATCGGACAGAAACACTGAAGCTTTCTTT.